The rows below give T cell receptor beta chains drawn from one sample of a study of blood T cell repertoires in COVID-19. TCRdb's copy holds only in-frame clones and misses some; the assay was immunoSEQ multiplex PCR. The sample carries around 86,000 clones, approximately 84% recorded once. Sequencing was done on a sample of peripheral blood. These receptors all stem from a human donor in a cohort sampled during active COVID-19. Both conserved end residues are part of each CDR3. The D gene is left open where the match is weak. The size of a clone is reported for some rows only, either as once, few or many, or as a class for expanded clones.

j_call,v_call,d_call,clone_size,cdr3_nt,cdr3_aa
TRBJ2-6,TRBV12-5,NA,NA,TGTGCTAGTGGCCGCTCAGGACAATCGGCCCGAGCGCCCTACTGGGGGGCCAACGTCCTGACTTTC,CASGRSGQSARAPYWGANVLTF
TRBJ1-1,TRBV4-2,TRBD1,few,TGTGCCAGCAGCCAAGTGGGGACAGCCCTTAGGTGGGCTTTCTTT,CASSQVGTALRWAFF
TRBJ1-2,TRBV30,NA,once,TGTGCCTGGGGTACCTTAGGCAGGGGCGGCTACACCTTC,CAWGTLGRGGYTF
TRBJ2-7,TRBV2,TRBD2,NA,TGTGCCAGCAGTGAATGGGGAGCGGGAGCTTCCTACGAGCAGTACTTC,CASSEWGAGASYEQYF
TRBJ2-5,TRBV6-1,TRBD1,NA,TGTGCCAGCAGTGGCCCGGGGACAGGGGATGAGGAGACCCAGTACTTC,CASSGPGTGDEETQYF
TRBJ1-5,TRBV2,TRBD1,once,TGTGCCAGCAGCTCCTCCGGACAGGCCAATCAGCCCCAGCATTTT,CASSSSGQANQPQHF
TRBJ1-5,TRBV5-5,NA,few,TGTGCCAGCAGCTTGGCGGACTCTAGCAATCAGCCCCAGCATTTT,CASSLADSSNQPQHF
TRBJ2-7,TRBV18,NA,NA,TGTGCCAGCTCACCATTCGAAGGGGCGTGGGAGCAGTACTTC,CASSPFEGAWEQYF
TRBJ1-2,TRBV24-1,TRBD1,NA,TGTGCCACCAGCAGGGGGCTGAACTATGGCTACACCTTC,CATSRGLNYGYTF
TRBJ2-7,TRBV3-1/TRBV3-2,TRBD2,few,TGTGCCAGCAGTGGGAGCGGGAGGGTGCCCTACGAGCAGTACTTC,CASSGSGRVPYEQYF
TRBJ2-3,TRBV5-1,TRBD2,NA,TGCGCCAGCAGCTTTGGGACACTGGGACTAGCAAGGACAGATACGCAGTATTTT,CASSFGTLGLARTDTQYF
TRBJ2-5,TRBV19,TRBD2,NA,TGTGCCAGTAGTATCGCGGGAGGGCCGCGGGAGACCCAGTACTTC,CASSIAGGPRETQYF
TRBJ2-7,TRBV7-9,TRBD1,NA,TGTGCCAGCAGCTTGTCAAGCCGGGACAGGGACCCTTACGAGCAGTACTTC,CASSLSSRDRDPYEQYF
TRBJ2-7,TRBV7-2,TRBD2,NA,TGTGCCAGCAGCAAGAGCGGGAGGGCCGGGTCCTACGAGCAGTACTTC,CASSKSGRAGSYEQYF
TRBJ1-6,TRBV27,NA,few,TGTGCCAGCAGTTGGGGAGTGGATAATTCACCCCTCCACTTT,CASSWGVDNSPLHF
TRBJ2-7,TRBV5-1,NA,few,TGCGCCAGCAGCCTAACAGTGGGAGCCTACGAGCAGTACTTC,CASSLTVGAYEQYF
TRBJ2-2,TRBV5-1,NA,NA,TGCGCCAGCAGCTTGTATGGGCAGAACACCGGGGAGCTGTTTTTT,CASSLYGQNTGELFF
TRBJ2-7,TRBV28,TRBD1,NA,TGTGCCAGCAGGCCCGGGACAGGGATCTACGAGCAGTACTTC,CASRPGTGIYEQYF
TRBJ2-7,TRBV2,NA,NA,TGTGCCAGCAGACAGACGCCCTACGAGCAGTACTTC,CASRQTPYEQYF
TRBJ2-2,TRBV2,TRBD2,NA,TGTGCCAGCAGGGGACTAGCGGGCCCAACCCGCTACACCGGGGAGCTGTTTTTT,CASRGLAGPTRYTGELFF
TRBJ2-1,TRBV5-1,TRBD1,NA,TGCGCCAGCAGCCCGGGACAGGGTTCACGTGAGCAGTTCTTC,CASSPGQGSREQFF
TRBJ2-7,TRBV6-2/TRBV6-3,NA,NA,TGTGCCAGCAGTTACCATCTCACATCCTACGAGCAGTACTTC,CASSYHLTSYEQYF
TRBJ2-7,TRBV28,NA,NA,TGTGCCAGCTCTACCGGGTCCTACGAGCAGTACTTC,CASSTGSYEQYF
TRBJ1-2,TRBV4-1,NA,NA,TGCGCCAGCAGCCAAGATGTCACAACAACTAACTATGGCTACACCTTC,CASSQDVTTTNYGYTF
TRBJ2-5,TRBV28,TRBD2,once,TGTGCCAGCAGTGGTCGGACTAGCGGGAGGCGGGAGACCCAGTACTTC,CASSGRTSGRRETQYF
TRBJ1-1,TRBV6-5,NA,few,TGTGCCAGCCATAAATACCAGGCGGGGGCCACTGAAGCTTTCTTT,CASHKYQAGATEAFF
TRBJ1-4,TRBV3-1/TRBV3-2,TRBD1,NA,TGTGCCAGCAGCCCAGGGGGAAGTGAAAAACTGTTTTTT,CASSPGGSEKLFF
TRBJ2-2,TRBV2,TRBD1,NA,TGTGCCAGCAGTGGACAGGGGGACTCCGGGGAGCTGTTTTTT,CASSGQGDSGELFF
TRBJ2-2,TRBV25-1,NA,few,TGTGCCAGCAGTGAATTGGGAAGACAGGCATCGAACACCGGGGAGCTGTTTTTT,CASSELGRQASNTGELFF
TRBJ1-4,TRBV5-6,NA,NA,TGTGCCAGCAGCTCCCTCAACTCCCTCGGTAATGAAAAACTGTTTTTT,CASSSLNSLGNEKLFF
TRBJ1-1,TRBV6-5,NA,once,TGTGCCAGCAGTTACTCGAACAGGGTGGACACTGAAGCTTTCTTT,CASSYSNRVDTEAFF
TRBJ2-1,TRBV18,TRBD2,NA,TGTGCCAGCTCACCTTACTTAGCGGGAGGAGGGTACAATGAGCAGTTCTTC,CASSPYLAGGGYNEQFF
TRBJ1-2,TRBV2,TRBD1,NA,TGTGCCAGCAGCTCCTGGGACAGGGGGGGCTACACCTTC,CASSSWDRGGYTF
TRBJ2-3,TRBV9,TRBD1,NA,TGTGCCAGCAGCCCGACAGGGACAGATACGCAGTATTTT,CASSPTGTDTQYF
TRBJ1-1,TRBV3-1/TRBV3-2,NA,NA,TGTGCCAGCAGCCAGGCAGGGGCGGACACTGAAGCTTTCTTT,CASSQAGADTEAFF
TRBJ2-5,TRBV7-2,NA,NA,TGTGCCAGCAGCAAGAGTGGGCGGGAACAAGAGACCCAGTACTTC,CASSKSGREQETQYF
TRBJ2-1,TRBV21-1,NA,once,TGTGCCAGCAGCAAAGCTCCCGTTCGGGTCTTCTTCTCCTACAATGAGCAGTTCTTC,CASSKAPVRVFFSYNEQFF
TRBJ2-3,TRBV29-1,TRBD2,NA,TGCAGCGTTGATAGTAGCGGGGGGATTTTTAAGTATTTT,CSVDSSGGIFKYF
TRBJ2-7,TRBV25-1,NA,NA,TGTGCCAGCAGTGCGGAGACAGTAAGGAACGAGCAGTACTTC,CASSAETVRNEQYF
TRBJ2-5,TRBV14,TRBD2,once,TGTGCCAGCAGCTACAGACTAGCTGGCGAAGAGACCCAGTACTTC,CASSYRLAGEETQYF
TRBJ2-3,TRBV6-5,NA,NA,TGTGCCAGCAAAAAAGTGGGACTTGGCACAGATACGCAGTATTTT,CASKKVGLGTDTQYF
TRBJ1-1,TRBV5-6,TRBD1,NA,TGTGCCAGCAGCGCGGGGACAGGGCAAAAGAACACTGAAGCTTTCTTT,CASSAGTGQKNTEAFF
TRBJ2-3,TRBV10-2,TRBD1,NA,TGCGCCAGTAGGGACAGGGTTAGTGATACGCAGTATTTT,CASRDRVSDTQYF
TRBJ1-5,TRBV27,NA,NA,TGTGCCAGCGCCCTTAGCGGGAGCAATCAGCCCCAGCATTTT,CASALSGSNQPQHF
TRBJ1-5,TRBV4-1,NA,NA,TGCGCCAGCAGCCGTAGCCCCGAGATTTCTCAGCCCCAGCATTTT,CASSRSPEISQPQHF
TRBJ2-7,TRBV6-5,TRBD1,once,TGTGCCACCGGGACAGGGAGGTCCTACGAGCAGTACTTC,CATGTGRSYEQYF